Listed here are 9 T cell receptor beta chains from one sample, sequenced in a study of T-cell memory formation after mild COVID-19. One entry per CDR3 protein, called by TCRdb with MiXCR from the 5' RACE reads. Seen here are some 300,000 distinct CDR3 sequences, 20% to 25% observed once, and the top ten hold around a fifth. Sequenced input: PBMCs or a T cell subset sorted from them (not recorded which). The receptors were gathered from a man between 18 and 35 years old who had mild COVID-19 (a few samples of this study predate the infection). Cell type and time point are not known.

This clonotype showed up just a few times. The chain is built from TRBV20-1 and TRBJ2-1; D gene uncertain. V was cut by 0 bases and J by 8 bases, with 8 bases left in between. Germline CDR1 and CDR2: DFQATT and SNEGSKA (reference sequence). The CDR3 spans 12 residues. This chain's CDR3 is CSARDIRYEQFF. The CDR3 DNA sequence: TGCAGTGCTAGAGATATCCGATATGAGCAGTTCTTC.

The V and J genes are TRBV20-1 and TRBJ1-6; weak D call: TRBD1 (5 bases). Germline V gives CDR1 DFQATT, CDR2 SNEGSKA (reference sequence). The CDR3 covers 18 residues. The ends were cut back, 5 bases at V and 8 bases at J, with 28 bases in the middle. Here the CDR3 reads CSAFPRPGRRLRDSPLHF. The DNA for the CDR3 is TGCAGTGCTTTTCCGCGTCCGGGACGCCGTCTTCGGGATTCACCCCTCCACTTT.

This clonotype turned up a few times. The chain employs TRBV7-3 and TRBJ1-1; D is unclear. This CDR3 is built from 14 residues. Germline CDR1 SGHTA, CDR2 FQGTGA. Trimming stripped 5 bases from V and 4 bases from J, with 14 bases between. The CDR3 DNA follows: TGTGCCAGCAGCATCGGACCAGCGGGCACTGAAGCTTTCTTT. Its protein product is CASSIGPAGTEAFF.

This sequence joins TRBV20-1 and TRBJ1-6; 7 positions agree with TRBD1. This CDR3 region has 12 residues. Per germline, CDR1 DFQATT and CDR2 SNEGSKA (reference sequence). The ends lost 6 bases at V and 12 bases at J; junction bases unmatched: 8. The CDR3, as DNA: TGCAGTGCCCACAGGGGAGGGGAACCCCTCCACTTT. It is translated as CSAHRGGEPLHF.

This clonotype was seen a handful of times. The rearrangement links TRBV19 to TRBJ1-2, with a tentative D call TRBD1 (5 bases). Germline V gene lookup returns CDR1 LNHDA and CDR2 SQIVND (reference sequence). The CDR3 is 16 amino acids. Trimming removed 9 bases at V and 4 bases at J, with 24 bases between. CDR3: CASGRIRTQDPYGYTF. The DNA of the CDR3 is TGTGCCAGCGGACGAATTCGAACACAGGATCCCTATGGCTACACCTTC.

The J gene is TRBJ2-1, the V gene TRBV4-3; 7 nucleotides align to TRBD2. The germline gives CDR1 LGHNA, CDR2 YSLEER. The V and J ends lost 8 bases and 7 bases, in that order; junction bases with no gene match: 8. This CDR3 is built from 13 residues. The CDR3 DNA reads as TGCGCCAGCGCGCCTAGCGGTTGGAATGAGCAGTTCTTC. It is translated as CASAPSGWNEQFF.

This clonotype came up a few times. V is TRBV9 and J is TRBJ2-3, with D perhaps TRBD2 (7 bases). With 2 bases removed from V and 4 bases from J, the gap between germline ends came to 11 bases. The CDR3 spans 14 residues. In germline, CDR1 is SGDLS, CDR2 YYNGEE. CDR3 protein: CASSVGGGADTQYF. In nucleotides, the CDR3 is TGTGCCAGCAGCGTTGGGGGGGGCGCAGATACGCAGTATTTT.

Ten or more counts support this clonotype. The chain recombines TRBV18 with TRBJ1-1; D is undetermined. The germline V gene has CDR1 KGHSH and CDR2 LQKENI. V lost 3 bases to trimming and J lost 1 base, with 6 bases between them. The CDR3 consists of 13 residues. The CDR3 coding sequence is TGTGCCAGCTCACCCAGAGCGAACACTGAAGCTTTCTTT. This gives the protein CASSPRANTEAFF.

This clonotype was seen just once. This chain connects TRBV7-9 to TRBJ2-2, with D uncertain. CDR3 length: 11 residues. V was cut by 3 bases and J by 13 bases, with 9 bases left in between. The V gene's germline CDR1 is SEHNR and CDR2 FQNEAQ (reference sequence). The CDR3 here is CASSFLGLLFF. The CDR3 region has the DNA TGTGCCAGCAGCTTTTTGGGGTTGCTGTTTTTT.